The TCR beta chain under discussion was sequenced for a study of control samples from healthy donors and cancer patients. Some clones are missing from TCRdb's copy, which holds only in-frame ones; the method was immunoSEQ multiplex PCR. The sample includes roughly 140,000 clones, around 90% of them seen just once. CDR1 and CDR2 (germline): SGHDT, YYEEEE. The CDR3 runs 13 residues. Trimming took off 2 bases at V and 6 bases at J, with 12 bases between the two ends. The receptor comes from a man younger than 40 in good health. V gene TRBV5-6 combines with J gene TRBJ2-7; possibly TRBD2 for D (5 bases). Sequenced input: blood. CDR3 DNA: TGTGCCAGCAGCTTCGTTCCGAGCGGCGAGCAGTACTTC. Its translation is CASSFVPSGEQYF. The full variable domain, rest sourced from reference TRBV5-6 and TRBJ2-7, is DAGVTQSPTHLIKTRGQQVTLRCSPKSGHDTVSWYQQALGQGPQFIFQYYEEEERQRGNFPDRFSGHQFPNYSSELNVNALLLGDSALYLCASSFVPSGEQYFGPGTRLTVT.